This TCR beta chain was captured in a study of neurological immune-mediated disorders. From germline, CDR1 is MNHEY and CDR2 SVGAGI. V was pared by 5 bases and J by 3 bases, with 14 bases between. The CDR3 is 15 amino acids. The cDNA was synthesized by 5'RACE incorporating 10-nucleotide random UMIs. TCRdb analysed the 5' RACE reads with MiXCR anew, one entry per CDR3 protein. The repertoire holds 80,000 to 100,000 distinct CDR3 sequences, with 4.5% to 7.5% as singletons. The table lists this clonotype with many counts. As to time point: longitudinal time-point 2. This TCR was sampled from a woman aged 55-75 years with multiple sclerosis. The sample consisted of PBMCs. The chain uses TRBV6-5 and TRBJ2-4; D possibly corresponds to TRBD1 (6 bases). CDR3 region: CASSALQGYKNIQYF. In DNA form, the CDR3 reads TGTGCCAGCAGTGCCCTTCAGGGGTACAAAAACATTCAGTACTTC.